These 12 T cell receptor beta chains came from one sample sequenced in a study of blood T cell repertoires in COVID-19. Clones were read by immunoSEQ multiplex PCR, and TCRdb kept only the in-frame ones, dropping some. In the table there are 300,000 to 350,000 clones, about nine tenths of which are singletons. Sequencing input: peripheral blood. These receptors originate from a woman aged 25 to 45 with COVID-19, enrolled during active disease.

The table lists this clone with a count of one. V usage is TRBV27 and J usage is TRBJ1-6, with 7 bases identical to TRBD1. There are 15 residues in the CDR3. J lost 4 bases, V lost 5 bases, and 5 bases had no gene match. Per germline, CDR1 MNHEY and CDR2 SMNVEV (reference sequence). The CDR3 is CASSPSGGYNSPLHF. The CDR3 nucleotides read TGTGCCAGCAGTCCCTCAGGGGGGTATAATTCACCCCTCCACTTT.

The chain's CDR3 is CASSSLAGGTLHF. The DNA of the CDR3 is TGTGCCAGCAGCTCCCTGGCCGGCGGCACCCTCCACTTT. V and J are TRBV11-2 and TRBJ1-6; no reliable D call. Germline V CDR1 and CDR2: SGHAT, FQNNGV. V dropped 4 bases and J dropped 14 bases, with 15 bases sitting between them. The CDR3 is 13 residues long.

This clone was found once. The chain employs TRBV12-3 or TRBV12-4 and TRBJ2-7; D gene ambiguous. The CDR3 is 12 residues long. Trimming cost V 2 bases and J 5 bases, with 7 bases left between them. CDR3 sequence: CASSLTKNEQYF. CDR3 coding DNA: TGTGCCAGCAGTTTAACTAAGAACGAGCAGTACTTC.

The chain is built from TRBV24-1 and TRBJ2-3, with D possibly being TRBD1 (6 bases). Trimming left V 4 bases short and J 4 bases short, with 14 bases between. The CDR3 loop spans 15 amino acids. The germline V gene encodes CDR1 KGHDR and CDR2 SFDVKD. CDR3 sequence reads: CATSDPRGSADTQYF. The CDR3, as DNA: TGTGCCACCAGTGACCCCAGGGGAAGCGCAGATACGCAGTATTTT.

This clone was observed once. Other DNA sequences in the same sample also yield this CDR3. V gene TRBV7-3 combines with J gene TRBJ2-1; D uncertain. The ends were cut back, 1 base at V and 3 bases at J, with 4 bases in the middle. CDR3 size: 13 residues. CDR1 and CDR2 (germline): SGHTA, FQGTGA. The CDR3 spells CASSLNSYNEQFF. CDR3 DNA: TGTGCCAGCAGCTTAAACAGCTACAATGAGCAGTTCTTC. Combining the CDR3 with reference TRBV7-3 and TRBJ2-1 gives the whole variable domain GAGVSQTPSNKVTEKGKYVELRCDPISGHTALYWYRQSLGQGPEFLIYFQGTGAADDSGLPNDRFFAVRPEGSVSTLKIQRTERGDSAVYLCASSLNSYNEQFFGPGTRLTVL.

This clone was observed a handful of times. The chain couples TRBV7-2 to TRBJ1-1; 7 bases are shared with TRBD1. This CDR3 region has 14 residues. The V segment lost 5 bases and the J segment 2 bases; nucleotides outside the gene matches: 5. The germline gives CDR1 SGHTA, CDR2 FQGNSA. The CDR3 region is CASSVYRGNTEAFF. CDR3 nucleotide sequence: TGTGCCAGCAGCGTCTACAGGGGTAACACTGAAGCTTTCTTT.

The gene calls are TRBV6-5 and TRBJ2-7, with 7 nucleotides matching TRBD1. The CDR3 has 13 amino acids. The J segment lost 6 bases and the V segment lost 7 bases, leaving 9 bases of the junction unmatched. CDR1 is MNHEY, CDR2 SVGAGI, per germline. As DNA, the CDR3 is TGTGCCAGCAAAGGACAGGTAACAGGCGAGCAGTACTTC. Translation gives CASKGQVTGEQYF.

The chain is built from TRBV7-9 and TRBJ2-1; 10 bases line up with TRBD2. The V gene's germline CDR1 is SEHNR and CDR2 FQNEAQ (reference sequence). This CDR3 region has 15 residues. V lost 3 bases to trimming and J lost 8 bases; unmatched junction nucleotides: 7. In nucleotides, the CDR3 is TGTGCCAGCAGCTTTGGCGGCCTAGCGGGAGATGAGCAGTTCTTC. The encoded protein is CASSFGGLAGDEQFF.

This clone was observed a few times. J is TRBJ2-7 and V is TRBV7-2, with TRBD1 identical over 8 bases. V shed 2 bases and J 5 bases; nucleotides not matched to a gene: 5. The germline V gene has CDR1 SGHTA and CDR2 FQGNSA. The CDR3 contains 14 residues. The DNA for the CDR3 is TGTGCCAGCAGCTTATGGCAGGGGGCCCACGAGCAGTACTTC. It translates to CASSLWQGAHEQYF.

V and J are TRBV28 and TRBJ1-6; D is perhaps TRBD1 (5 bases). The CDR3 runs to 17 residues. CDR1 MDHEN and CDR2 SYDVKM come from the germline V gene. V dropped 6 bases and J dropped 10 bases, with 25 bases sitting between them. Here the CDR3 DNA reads TGTGCCAGCAGGTCTCCCAAGCAGACGGGGGGACGCTCACCCCTCCACTTT. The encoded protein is CASRSPKQTGGRSPLHF.

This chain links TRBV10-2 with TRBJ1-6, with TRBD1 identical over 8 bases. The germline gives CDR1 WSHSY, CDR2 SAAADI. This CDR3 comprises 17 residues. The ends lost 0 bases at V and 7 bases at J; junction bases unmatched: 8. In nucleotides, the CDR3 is TGCGCCAGCAGTGAGTCGATTAGGAACAGGGGGAATTCACCCCTCCACTTT. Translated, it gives CASSESIRNRGNSPLHF.

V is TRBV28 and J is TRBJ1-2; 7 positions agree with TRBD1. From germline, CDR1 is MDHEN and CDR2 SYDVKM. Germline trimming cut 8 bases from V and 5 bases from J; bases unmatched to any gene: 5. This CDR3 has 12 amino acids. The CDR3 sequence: CASARTGYGYTF. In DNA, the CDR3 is TGTGCCAGCGCTAGGACAGGATATGGCTACACCTTC.